This TCR beta chain was captured by sequencing in a study of cytomegalovirus exposure and HLA in healthy donors. Study-wide context: Out of 150 million to 200 million T cells, an earlier analysis found 117 million unique TCR beta sequences in total. Study-wide points: In a later analysis, specific HLA alleles were associated with 15,000 or so TCR beta sequences at a 0.05 false discovery rate. The HLA-A and HLA-B alleles of most subjects were reportedly predicted accurately from TCR beta sequences.

The CDR3 is 18 amino acids. The germline V gene encodes CDR1 PRHDT and CDR2 FYEKMQ (reference sequence). Comment on this clone: Its specificity is not known.

The study sampled nominally healthy donors, though unrecorded immune exposures were likely. In the PCR, 60 Vbeta and 13 Jbeta primers were used. Sequencing used immunoSEQ multiplex PCR; TCRdb keeps in-frame clones, though not all of them. The table lists 150,000 or so clones, roughly 85% of them singletons. The chain has TRBV13 and TRBJ2-5; 8 bases map to TRBD2. The assigned J gene may be wrong: the sequence end matches TRBJ2-7 better. This receptor was taken from a young man in good health and CMV-seropositive. Sequencing was done on a sample of PBMCs. CDR3 sequence (DNA): TGTGCCAGCAGCTTAGGGGCTAGCGGGCGGTGGGGCTCCTACGAGCAGTACTTC. Amino acid sequence: CASSLGASGRWGSYEQYF.